This T cell receptor beta chain was captured in a study of blood T cell repertoires in COVID-19. Study in general: Acute and convalescent COVID-19 specimens originated in the United States, Italy and Spain.

This clone was seen a single time. Repertoires were generated with immunoSEQ multiplex PCR, while TCRdb's copy carries only in-frame clones and drops some. The sample yields over 100,000 clones, 80% to 95% seen once. The CDR3 contains 16 residues. This TCR was sampled from a man aged 18-30 years with acute or convalescent COVID-19. The specimen sequenced was peripheral blood. The chain uses TRBV21-1 and TRBJ1-1; no check of the table's D call, TRBD1, against the DNA was made. TRBV21-1 is shown as a pseudogene. CDR3 coding DNA: TGTGCCAGCAGCAAAGATGTCTGTAGGGGGAACACTGAAGCTTTCTTT. It is translated as CASSKDVCRGNTEAFF.